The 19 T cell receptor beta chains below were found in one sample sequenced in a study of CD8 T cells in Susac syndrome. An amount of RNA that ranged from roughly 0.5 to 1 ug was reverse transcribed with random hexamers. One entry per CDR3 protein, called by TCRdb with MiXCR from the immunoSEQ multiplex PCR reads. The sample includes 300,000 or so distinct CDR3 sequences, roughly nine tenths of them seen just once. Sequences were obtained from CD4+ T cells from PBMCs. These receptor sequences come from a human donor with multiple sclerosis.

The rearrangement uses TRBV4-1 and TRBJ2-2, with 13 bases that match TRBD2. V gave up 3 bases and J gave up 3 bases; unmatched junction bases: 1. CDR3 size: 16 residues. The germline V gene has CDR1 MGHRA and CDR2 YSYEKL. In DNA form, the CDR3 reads TGCGCCAGCAGCCAGGGACTAGCGGGACACACCGGGGAGCTGTTTTTT. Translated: CASSQGLAGHTGELFF.

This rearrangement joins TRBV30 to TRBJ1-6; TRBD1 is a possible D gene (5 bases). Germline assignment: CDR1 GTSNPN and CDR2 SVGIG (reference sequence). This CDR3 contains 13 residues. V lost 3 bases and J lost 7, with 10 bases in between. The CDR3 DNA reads TGTGCCTGGAGATGGGGGAGGAATTCACCCCTCCACTTT. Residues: CAWRWGRNSPLHF. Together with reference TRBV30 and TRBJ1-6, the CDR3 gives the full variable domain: SQTIHQWPATLVQPVGSPLSLECTVEGTSNPNLYWYRQAAGRGLQLLFYSVGIGQISSEVPQNLSASRPQDRQFILSSKKLLLSDSGFYLCAWRWGRNSPLHFGNGTRLTVT.

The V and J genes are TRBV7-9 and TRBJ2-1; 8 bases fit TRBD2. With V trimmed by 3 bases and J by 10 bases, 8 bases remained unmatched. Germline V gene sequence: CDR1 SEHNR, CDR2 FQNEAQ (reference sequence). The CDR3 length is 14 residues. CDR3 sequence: CASSLAGGWGEQFF. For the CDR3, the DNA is TGTGCCAGCAGCTTGGCGGGGGGCTGGGGGGAGCAGTTCTTC.

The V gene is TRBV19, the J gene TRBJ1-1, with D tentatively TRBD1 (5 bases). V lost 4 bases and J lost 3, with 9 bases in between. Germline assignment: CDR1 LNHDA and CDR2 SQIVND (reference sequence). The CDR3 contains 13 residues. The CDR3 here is CASSNTGDTEAFF. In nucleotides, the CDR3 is TGTGCCAGTAGTAATACGGGGGACACTGAAGCTTTCTTT.

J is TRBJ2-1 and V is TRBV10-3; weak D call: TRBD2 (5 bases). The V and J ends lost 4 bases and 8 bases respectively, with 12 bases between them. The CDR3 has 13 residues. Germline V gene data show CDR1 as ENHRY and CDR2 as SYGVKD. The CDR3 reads CAISVASWDEQFF. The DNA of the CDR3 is TGTGCCATCAGTGTAGCTAGCTGGGATGAGCAGTTCTTC.

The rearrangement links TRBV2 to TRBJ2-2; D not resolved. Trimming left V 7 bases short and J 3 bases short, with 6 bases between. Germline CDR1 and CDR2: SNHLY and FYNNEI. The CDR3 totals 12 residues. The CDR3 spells CASKLDTGELFF. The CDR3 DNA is TGTGCCAGCAAGCTCGACACCGGGGAGCTGTTTTTT.

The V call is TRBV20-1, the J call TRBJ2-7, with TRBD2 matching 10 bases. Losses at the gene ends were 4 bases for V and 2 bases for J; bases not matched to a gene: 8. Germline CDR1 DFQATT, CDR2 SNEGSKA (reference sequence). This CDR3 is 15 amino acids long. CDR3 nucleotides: TGCAGTGCTAATACCGGGCTAGCGGGAGCCTACGAGCAGTACTTC. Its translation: CSANTGLAGAYEQYF.

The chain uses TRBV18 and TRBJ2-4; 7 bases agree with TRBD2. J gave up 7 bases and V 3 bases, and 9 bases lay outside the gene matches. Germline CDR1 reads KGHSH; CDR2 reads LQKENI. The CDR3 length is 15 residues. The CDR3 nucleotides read TGTGCCAGCTCACCCTCCGCGGGGGTGAGGAACATTCAGTACTTC. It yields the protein CASSPSAGVRNIQYF.

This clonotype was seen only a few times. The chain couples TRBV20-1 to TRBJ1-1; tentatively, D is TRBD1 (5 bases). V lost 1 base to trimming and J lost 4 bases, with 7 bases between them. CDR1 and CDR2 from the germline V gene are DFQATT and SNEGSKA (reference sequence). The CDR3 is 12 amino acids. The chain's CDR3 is CSARAGGTEAFF. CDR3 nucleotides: TGCAGTGCTAGAGCGGGGGGCACTGAAGCTTTCTTT.

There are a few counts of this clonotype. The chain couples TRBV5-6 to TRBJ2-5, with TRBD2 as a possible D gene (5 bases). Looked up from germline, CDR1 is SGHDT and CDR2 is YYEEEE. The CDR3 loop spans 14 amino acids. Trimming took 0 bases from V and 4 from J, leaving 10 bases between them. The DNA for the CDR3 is TGTGCCAGCAGCTTGGAGGGCCGGGGAGAGACCCAGTACTTC. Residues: CASSLEGRGETQYF.

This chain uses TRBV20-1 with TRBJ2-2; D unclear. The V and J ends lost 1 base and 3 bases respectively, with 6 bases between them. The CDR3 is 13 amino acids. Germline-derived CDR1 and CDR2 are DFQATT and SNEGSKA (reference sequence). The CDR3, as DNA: TGCAGTGCTAGAGGGGGATACACCGGGGAGCTGTTTTTT. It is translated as CSARGGYTGELFF.

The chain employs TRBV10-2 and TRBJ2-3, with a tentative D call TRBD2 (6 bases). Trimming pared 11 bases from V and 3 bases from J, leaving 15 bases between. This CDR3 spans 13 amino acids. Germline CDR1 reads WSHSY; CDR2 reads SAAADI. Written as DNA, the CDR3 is TGCGCCTGCACTCCTCGGGGGACAGATACGCAGTATTTT. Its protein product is CACTPRGTDTQYF.

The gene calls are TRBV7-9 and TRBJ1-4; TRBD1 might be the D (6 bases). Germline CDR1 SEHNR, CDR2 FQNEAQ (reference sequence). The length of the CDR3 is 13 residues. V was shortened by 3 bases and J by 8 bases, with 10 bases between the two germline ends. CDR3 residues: CASSFGTLEKLFF. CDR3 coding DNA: TGTGCCAGCAGCTTCGGGACATTGGAAAAACTGTTTTTT. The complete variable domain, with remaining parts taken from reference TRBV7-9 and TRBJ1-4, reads DTGVSQNPRHKITKRGQNVTFRCDPISEHNRLYWYRQTLGQGPEFLTYFQNEAQLEKSRLLSDRFSAERPKGSFSTLEIQRTEQGDSAMYLCASSFGTLEKLFFGSGTQLSVL.

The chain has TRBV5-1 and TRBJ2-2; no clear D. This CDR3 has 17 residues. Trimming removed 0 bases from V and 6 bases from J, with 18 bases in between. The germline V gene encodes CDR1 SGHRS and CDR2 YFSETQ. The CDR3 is CASSLDWGARSAGELFF. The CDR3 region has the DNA TGCGCCAGCAGCTTGGATTGGGGTGCCCGATCGGCCGGGGAGCTGTTTTTT.

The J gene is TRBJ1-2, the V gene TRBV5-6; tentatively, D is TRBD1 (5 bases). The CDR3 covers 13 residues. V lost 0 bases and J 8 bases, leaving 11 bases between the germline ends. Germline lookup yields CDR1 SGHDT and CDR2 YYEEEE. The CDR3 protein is CASSLDRSRGYTF. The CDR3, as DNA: TGTGCCAGCAGCTTGGACAGGAGTAGGGGCTACACCTTC.

Written as DNA, the CDR3 is TGCGCCAGCAGCTCGGTAGCGGGAGGGGACAATGAGCAGTTCTTC. Translation gives CASSSVAGGDNEQFF. The J gene is TRBJ2-1, the V gene TRBV5-1, with 11 bases aligning to TRBD2. The CDR3 has 15 residues. Losses at the gene ends were 3 bases for V and 5 bases for J; bases not matched to a gene: 4. Germline loops: CDR1 SGHRS, CDR2 YFSETQ. Supplemented by reference TRBV5-1 and TRBJ2-1, the full variable domain reads KAGVTQTPRYLIKTRGQQVTLSCSPISGHRSVSWYQQTPGQGLQFLFEYFSETQRNKGNFPGRFSGRQFSNSRSEMNVSTLELGDSALYLCASSSVAGGDNEQFFGPGTRLTVL.

CDR3 DNA sequence: TGTGCCAGCAGGAACCGGGACAGGTACGAGCAGTACTTC. Translating it yields CASRNRDRYEQYF. This chain uses TRBV3-1 with TRBJ2-7; TRBD1 aligns across 8 bases. J was trimmed by 4 bases and V by 6 bases; bases with no gene match: 5. The CDR3 contains 13 residues. CDR1 LGHDT and CDR2 YNNKEL come from the germline V gene (reference sequence).

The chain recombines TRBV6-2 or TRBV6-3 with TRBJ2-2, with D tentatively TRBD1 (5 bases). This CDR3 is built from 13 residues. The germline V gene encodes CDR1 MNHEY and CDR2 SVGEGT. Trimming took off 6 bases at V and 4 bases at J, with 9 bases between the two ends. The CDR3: CASSQGPTGELFF. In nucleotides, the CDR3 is TGTGCCAGCAGCCAGGGCCCCACCGGGGAGCTGTTTTTT.

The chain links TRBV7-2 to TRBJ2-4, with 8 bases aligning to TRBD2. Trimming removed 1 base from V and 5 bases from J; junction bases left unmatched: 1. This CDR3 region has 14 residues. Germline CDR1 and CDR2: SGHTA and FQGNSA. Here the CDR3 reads CASSLGGGQNIQYF. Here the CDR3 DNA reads TGTGCCAGCAGCTTAGGCGGGGGGCAAAACATTCAGTACTTC.